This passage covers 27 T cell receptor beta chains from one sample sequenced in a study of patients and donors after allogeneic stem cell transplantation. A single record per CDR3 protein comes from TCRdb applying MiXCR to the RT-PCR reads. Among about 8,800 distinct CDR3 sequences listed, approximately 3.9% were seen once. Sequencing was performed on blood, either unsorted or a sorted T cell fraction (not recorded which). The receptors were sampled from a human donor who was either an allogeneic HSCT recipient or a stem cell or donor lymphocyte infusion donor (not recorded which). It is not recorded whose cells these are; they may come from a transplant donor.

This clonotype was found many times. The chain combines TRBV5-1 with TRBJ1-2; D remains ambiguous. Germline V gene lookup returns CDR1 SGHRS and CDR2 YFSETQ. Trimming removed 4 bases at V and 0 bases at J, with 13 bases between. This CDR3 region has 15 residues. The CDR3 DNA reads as TGCGCCAGCAGCGATCTGAACAGAGCTAACTATGGCTACACCTTC. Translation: CASSDLNRANYGYTF. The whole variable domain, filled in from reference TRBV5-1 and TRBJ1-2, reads KAGVTQTPRYLIKTRGQQVTLSCSPISGHRSVSWYQQTPGQGLQFLFEYFSETQRNKGNFPGRFSGRQFSNSRSEMNVSTLELGDSALYLCASSDLNRANYGYTFGSGTRLTVV.

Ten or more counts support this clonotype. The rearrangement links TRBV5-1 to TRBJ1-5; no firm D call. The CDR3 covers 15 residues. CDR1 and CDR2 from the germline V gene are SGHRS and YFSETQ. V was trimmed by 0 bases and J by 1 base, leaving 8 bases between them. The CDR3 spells CASSLGSGSNQPQHF. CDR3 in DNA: TGCGCCAGCAGCTTGGGCAGTGGGAGCAATCAGCCCCAGCATTTT.

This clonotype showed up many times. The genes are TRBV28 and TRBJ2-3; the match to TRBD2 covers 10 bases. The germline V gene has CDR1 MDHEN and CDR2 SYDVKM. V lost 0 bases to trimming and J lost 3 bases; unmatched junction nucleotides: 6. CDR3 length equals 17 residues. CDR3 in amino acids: CASSLWASGSSTDTQYF. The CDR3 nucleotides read TGTGCCAGCAGTTTATGGGCTAGCGGGAGTTCAACAGATACGCAGTATTTT.

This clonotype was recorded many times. CDR3 DNA: TGCAGTGTCCCTCGACTAGCGGGATTCCAAGAGACCCAGTACTTC. Protein sequence: CSVPRLAGFQETQYF. The chain employs TRBV20-1 and TRBJ2-5, with TRBD2 identical over 11 bases. The germline V gene has CDR1 DFQATT and CDR2 SNEGSKA (reference sequence). The CDR3 contains 15 residues. J lost 1 base, V lost 7 bases, and 8 bases had no gene match.

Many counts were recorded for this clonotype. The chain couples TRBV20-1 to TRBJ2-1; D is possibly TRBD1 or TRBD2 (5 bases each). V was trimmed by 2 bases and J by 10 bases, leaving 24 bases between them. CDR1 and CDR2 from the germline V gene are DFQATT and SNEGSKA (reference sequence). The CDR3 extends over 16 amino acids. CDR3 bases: TGCAGTGCTAGACCGGAGGTGGGAGTAGGGACCAGCGAGCAGTTCTTC. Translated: CSARPEVGVGTSEQFF.

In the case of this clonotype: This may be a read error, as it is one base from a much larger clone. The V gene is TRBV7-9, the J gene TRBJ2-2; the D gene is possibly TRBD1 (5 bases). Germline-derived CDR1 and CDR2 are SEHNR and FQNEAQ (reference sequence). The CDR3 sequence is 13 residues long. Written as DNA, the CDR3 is TGTGCCAGCAGCTTAGGGGGCACCGCGGAGCTGTTTTTT. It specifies CASSLGGTAELFF.

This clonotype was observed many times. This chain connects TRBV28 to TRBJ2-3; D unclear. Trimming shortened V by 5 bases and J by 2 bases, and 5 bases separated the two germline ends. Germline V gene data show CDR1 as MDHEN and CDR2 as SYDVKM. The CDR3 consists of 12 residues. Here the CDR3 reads CASSPVTDTQYF. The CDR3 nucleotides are TGTGCCAGCAGTCCGGTCACAGATACGCAGTATTTT.

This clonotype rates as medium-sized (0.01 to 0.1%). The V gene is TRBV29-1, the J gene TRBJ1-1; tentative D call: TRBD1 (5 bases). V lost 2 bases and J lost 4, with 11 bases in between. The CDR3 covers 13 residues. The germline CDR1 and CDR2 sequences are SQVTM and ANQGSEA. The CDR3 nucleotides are TGCAGCGTTGAACCCCCAGGGTCCACTGAAGCTTTCTTT. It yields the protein CSVEPPGSTEAFF.

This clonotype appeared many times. CDR3 residues: CASNRVGGNQPQHF. The CDR3 coding sequence is TGTGCCAGTAACAGGGTCGGAGGGAATCAGCCCCAGCATTTT. The gene calls are TRBV28 and TRBJ1-5, with D perhaps matching TRBD1 (6 bases). Germline values: CDR1 MDHEN, CDR2 SYDVKM. V was trimmed by 9 bases and J by 4 bases, leaving 16 bases between them. The CDR3 loop spans 14 amino acids.

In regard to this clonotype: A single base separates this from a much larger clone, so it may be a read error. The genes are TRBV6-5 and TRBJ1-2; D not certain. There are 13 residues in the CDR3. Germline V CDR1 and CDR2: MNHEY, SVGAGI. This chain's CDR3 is CASSYVGNFGYTF. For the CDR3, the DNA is TGTGCCAGCAGTTACGTTGGGAACTTTGGCTACACCTTC.

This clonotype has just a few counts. The CDR3 DNA follows: TGTGCCAGCAGTTACTCGAGTAGCGGGGTTACGAGGTCCGCCAAAAACATTCAGTACTTC. Protein product: CASSYSSSGVTRSAKNIQYF. V usage is TRBV6-5 and J usage is TRBJ2-4; 8 bases line up with TRBD2. From germline, CDR1 is MNHEY and CDR2 SVGAGI. The junction had 14 bases not matched to a gene; V was cut back by 0 bases and J by 1 base. This CDR3 spans 20 amino acids.

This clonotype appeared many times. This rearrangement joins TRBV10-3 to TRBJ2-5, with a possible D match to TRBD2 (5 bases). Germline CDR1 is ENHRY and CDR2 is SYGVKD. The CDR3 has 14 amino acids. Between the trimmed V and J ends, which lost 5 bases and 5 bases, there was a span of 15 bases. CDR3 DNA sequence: TGTGCCATCAGTTCCGCGAGGGATGCGGAGACCCAGTACTTC. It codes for CAISSARDAETQYF.

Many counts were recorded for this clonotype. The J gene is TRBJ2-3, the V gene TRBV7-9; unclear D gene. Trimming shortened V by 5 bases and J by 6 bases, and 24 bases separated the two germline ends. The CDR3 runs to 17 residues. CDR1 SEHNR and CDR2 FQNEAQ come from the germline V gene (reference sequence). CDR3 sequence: CASSHLFTKDGRDTQYF. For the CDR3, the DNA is TGTGCCAGCAGCCACCTTTTTACAAAGGACGGGCGGGATACGCAGTATTTT.

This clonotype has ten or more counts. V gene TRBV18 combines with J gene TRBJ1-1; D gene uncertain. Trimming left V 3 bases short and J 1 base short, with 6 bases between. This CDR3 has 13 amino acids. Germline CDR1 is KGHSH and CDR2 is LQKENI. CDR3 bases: TGTGCCAGCTCACCCGACCCGAACACTGAAGCTTTCTTT. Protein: CASSPDPNTEAFF.

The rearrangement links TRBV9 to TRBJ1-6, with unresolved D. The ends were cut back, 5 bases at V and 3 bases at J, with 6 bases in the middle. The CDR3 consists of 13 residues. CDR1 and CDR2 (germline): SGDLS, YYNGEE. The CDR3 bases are TGTGCCAGCAGTGGGGACTATAATTCACCCCTCCACTTT. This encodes CASSGDYNSPLHF.

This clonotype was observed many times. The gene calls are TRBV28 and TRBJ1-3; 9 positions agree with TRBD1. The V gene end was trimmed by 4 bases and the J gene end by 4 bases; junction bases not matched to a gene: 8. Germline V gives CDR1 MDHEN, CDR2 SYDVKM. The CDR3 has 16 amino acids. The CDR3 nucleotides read TGTGCCAGCAGTTGGATACAGGGGGCGTTCGGAAACACCATATATTTT. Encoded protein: CASSWIQGAFGNTIYF.

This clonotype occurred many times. CDR3 protein: CASTPDGFSPLHF. In DNA form, the CDR3 reads TGTGCCAGCACCCCCGACGGGTTTTCACCCCTCCACTTT. This chain joins TRBV12-3 or TRBV12-4 and TRBJ1-6; D unresolved. Between the trimmed V and J ends, which lost 7 bases and 9 bases, there was a span of 13 bases. The CDR3 extends over 13 amino acids.

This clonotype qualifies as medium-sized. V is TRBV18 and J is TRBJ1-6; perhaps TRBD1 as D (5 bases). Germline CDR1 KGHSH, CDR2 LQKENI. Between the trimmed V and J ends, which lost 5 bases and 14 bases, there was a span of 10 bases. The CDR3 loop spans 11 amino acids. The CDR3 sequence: CASSGTKALHF. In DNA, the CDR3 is TGTGCCAGCTCAGGGACCAAGGCCCTCCACTTT.

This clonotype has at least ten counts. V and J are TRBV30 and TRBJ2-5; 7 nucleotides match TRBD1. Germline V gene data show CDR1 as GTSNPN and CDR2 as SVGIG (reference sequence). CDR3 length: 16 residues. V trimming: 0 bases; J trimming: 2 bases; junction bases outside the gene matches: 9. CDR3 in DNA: TGTGCCTGGAGTGTACGTAGGGGGCAAGGGCAAGAGACCCAGTACTTC. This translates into CAWSVRRGQGQETQYF.

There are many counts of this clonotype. The CDR3, as DNA: TGTGCCGCGAAGGGGCAGGGCCGTCGGGGCACTCGCTATGGCTACACCTTC. Translated, it gives CAAKGQGRRGTRYGYTF. The chain employs TRBV10-3 and TRBJ1-2, with D perhaps TRBD1 (5 bases). V was cut by 11 bases and J by 4 bases, with 29 bases left in between. Germline CDR1 is ENHRY and CDR2 is SYGVKD. This CDR3 has 17 residues.

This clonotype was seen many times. Here the CDR3 DNA reads TGTGCCAGCAGTTGGTTGGATGAGCAGTTCTTC. It codes for CASSWLDEQFF. The genes are TRBV12-3 or TRBV12-4 and TRBJ2-1, with D hard to call. V dropped 4 bases and J dropped 8 bases, with 6 bases sitting between them. CDR3 size: 11 residues.

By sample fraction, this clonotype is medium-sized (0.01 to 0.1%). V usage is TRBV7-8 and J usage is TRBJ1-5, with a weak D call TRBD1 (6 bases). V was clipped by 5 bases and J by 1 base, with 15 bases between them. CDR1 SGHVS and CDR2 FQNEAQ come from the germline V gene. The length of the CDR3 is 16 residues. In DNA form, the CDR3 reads TGTGCCAGCAGCAAGTTAACAGGGATCAGCAATCAGCCCCAGCATTTT. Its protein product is CASSKLTGISNQPQHF. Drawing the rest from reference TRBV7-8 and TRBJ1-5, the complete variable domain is GAGVSQSPRYKVAKRGQDVALRCDPISGHVSLFWYQQALGQGPEFLTYFQNEAQLDKSGLPSDRFFAERPEGSVSTLKIQRTQQEDSAVYLCASSKLTGISNQPQHFGDGTRLSIL.

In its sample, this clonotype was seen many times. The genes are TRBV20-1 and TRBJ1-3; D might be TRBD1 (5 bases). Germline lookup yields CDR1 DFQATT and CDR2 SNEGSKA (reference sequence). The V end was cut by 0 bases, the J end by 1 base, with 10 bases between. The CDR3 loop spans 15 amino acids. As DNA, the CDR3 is TGCAGTGCTAGAGACCCGAGGGGTTCTGGAAACACCATATATTTT. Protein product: CSARDPRGSGNTIYF.

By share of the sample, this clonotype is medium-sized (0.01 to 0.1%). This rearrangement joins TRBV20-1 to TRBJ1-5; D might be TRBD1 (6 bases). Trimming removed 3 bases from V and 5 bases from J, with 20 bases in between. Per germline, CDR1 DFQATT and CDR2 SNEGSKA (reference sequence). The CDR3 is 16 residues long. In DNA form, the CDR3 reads TGCAGTGCTAGTCCGCGCGTGGGGGGGGCGGATCAGCCCCAGCATTTT. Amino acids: CSASPRVGGADQPQHF.

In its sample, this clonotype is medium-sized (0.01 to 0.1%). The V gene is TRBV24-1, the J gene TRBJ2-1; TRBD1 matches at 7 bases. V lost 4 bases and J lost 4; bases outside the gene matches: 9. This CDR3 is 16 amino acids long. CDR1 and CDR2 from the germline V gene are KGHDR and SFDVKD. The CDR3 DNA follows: TGTGCCACCAGTGAGACAGGGACAGTGAAATACAATGAGCAGTTCTTC. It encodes CATSETGTVKYNEQFF.

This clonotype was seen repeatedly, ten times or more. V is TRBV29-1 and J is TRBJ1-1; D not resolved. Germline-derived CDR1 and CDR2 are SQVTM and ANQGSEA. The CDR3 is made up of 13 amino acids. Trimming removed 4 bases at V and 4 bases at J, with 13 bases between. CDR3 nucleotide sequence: TGCAGCGTTGCGGGCGAGAGTTCCACTGAAGCTTTCTTT. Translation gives CSVAGESSTEAFF.

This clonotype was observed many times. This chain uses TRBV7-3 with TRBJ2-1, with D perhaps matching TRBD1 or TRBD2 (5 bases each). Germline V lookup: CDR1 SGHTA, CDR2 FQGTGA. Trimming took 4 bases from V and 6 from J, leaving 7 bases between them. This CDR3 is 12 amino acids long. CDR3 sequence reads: CASSYGGNEQFF. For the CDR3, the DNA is TGTGCCAGCAGCTATGGGGGCAATGAGCAGTTCTTC.